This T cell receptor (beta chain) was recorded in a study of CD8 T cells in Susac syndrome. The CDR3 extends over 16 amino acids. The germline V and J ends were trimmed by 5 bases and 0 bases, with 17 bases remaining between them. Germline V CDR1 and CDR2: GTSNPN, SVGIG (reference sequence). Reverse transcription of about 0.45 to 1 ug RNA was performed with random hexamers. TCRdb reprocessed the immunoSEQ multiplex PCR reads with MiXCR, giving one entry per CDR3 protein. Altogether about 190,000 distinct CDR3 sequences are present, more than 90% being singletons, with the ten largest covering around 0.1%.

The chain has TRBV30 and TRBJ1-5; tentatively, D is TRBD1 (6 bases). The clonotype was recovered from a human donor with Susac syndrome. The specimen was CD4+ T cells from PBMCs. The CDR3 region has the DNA TGTGCCTGGCGGGCCAGGGGACTTAATAGCAATCAGCCCCAGCATTTT. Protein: CAWRARGLNSNQPQHF. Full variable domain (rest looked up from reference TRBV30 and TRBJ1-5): SQTIHQWPATLVQPVGSPLSLECTVEGTSNPNLYWYRQAAGRGLQLLFYSVGIGQISSEVPQNLSASRPQDRQFILSSKKLLLSDSGFYLCAWRARGLNSNQPQHFGDGTRLSIL.